One and the same sample provided the 29 T cell receptor beta chains below, sequenced in a study of CD8 T cells in Susac syndrome. It was with random hexamers that roughly 0.5 to 1 ug RNA was reverse transcribed. TCRdb analysed the immunoSEQ multiplex PCR reads with MiXCR anew, one entry per CDR3 protein. The sample has roughly 200,000 distinct CDR3 sequences, approximately 94% seen once. The sequenced sample was CD4+ T cells from PBMCs. The receptors here all came from a human donor with Susac syndrome.

The rearrangement joins TRBV3-1 to TRBJ1-2; 8 bases are shared with TRBD1. V lost 5 bases, J lost 3 bases, and 11 bases stayed unmatched. This CDR3 comprises 16 residues. Per the germline V gene, CDR1 is LGHDT and CDR2 is YNNKEL (reference sequence). The CDR3 nucleotides read TGTGCCAGCAGCGGACAGGGCTCCCTATGGGACTATGGCTACACCTTC. As protein: CASSGQGSLWDYGYTF.

The chain carries TRBV19 and TRBJ1-5, with 7 bases fitting TRBD1. CDR1 is LNHDA, CDR2 SQIVND, per germline (reference sequence). J was trimmed by 2 bases and V by 3 bases; bases with no gene match: 7. There are 16 residues in the CDR3. This CDR3 is CASSMLGTERNQPQHF. DNA of the CDR3: TGTGCCAGTAGTATGCTCGGGACAGAACGCAATCAGCCCCAGCATTTT.

J is TRBJ1-1 and V is TRBV7-9, with TRBD1 matching 7 bases. The CDR3 is 13 residues long. The V segment lost 5 bases and the J segment 8 bases; nucleotides outside the gene matches: 8. Germline values: CDR1 SEHNR, CDR2 FQNEAQ (reference sequence). CDR3 coding DNA: TGTGCCAGCAGCAAGGACAGGAGAGACGAAGCTTTCTTT. It translates to CASSKDRRDEAFF. Based on the CDR3 plus reference TRBV7-9 and TRBJ1-1, the full variable domain is DTGVSQNPRHKITKRGQNVTFRCDPISEHNRLYWYRQTLGQGPEFLTYFQNEAQLEKSRLLSDRFSAERPKGSFSTLEIQRTEQGDSAMYLCASSKDRRDEAFFGQGTRLTVV.

The rearrangement joins TRBV3-1 to TRBJ2-5; no definite D call. The V end was cut by 1 base, the J end by 0 bases, with 9 bases between. CDR3 length: 15 residues. Per germline, CDR1 LGHDT and CDR2 YNNKEL (reference sequence). For the CDR3, the DNA is TGTGCCAGCAGCCAAGTGAAACTGTACCAAGAGACCCAGTACTTC. Translation: CASSQVKLYQETQYF.

The gene calls are TRBV5-6 and TRBJ2-4; a possible D gene is TRBD1 (5 bases). This CDR3 is built from 16 residues. Trimming removed 1 base from V and 1 base from J, with 12 bases in between. Germline V gene data show CDR1 as SGHDT and CDR2 as YYEEEE. DNA for the CDR3: TGTGCCAGCAGCTTGTTAGGGGCCGGGGCCAAAAACATTCAGTACTTC. It yields the protein CASSLLGAGAKNIQYF. The variable domain in full, completed from reference TRBV5-6 and TRBJ2-4, reads DAGVTQSPTHLIKTRGQQVTLRCSPKSGHDTVSWYQQALGQGPQFIFQYYEEEERQRGNFPDRFSGHQFPNYSSELNVNALLLGDSALYLCASSLLGAGAKNIQYFGAGTRLSVL.

This sequence joins TRBV19 and TRBJ2-1; possibly TRBD1 for D (6 bases). V was clipped by 5 bases and J by 4 bases, with 12 bases between them. Germline V CDR1 and CDR2: LNHDA, SQIVND (reference sequence). The CDR3 spans 14 residues. This CDR3 reads CASSARQAYNEQFF. CDR3 nucleotides: TGTGCCAGTAGTGCCAGACAGGCTTACAATGAGCAGTTCTTC.

The chain carries TRBV11-2 and TRBJ2-7; D is uncertain. The CDR3 runs 13 residues. CDR1 SGHAT and CDR2 FQNNGV come from the germline V gene. V was shortened by 1 base and J by 9 bases, with 13 bases between the two germline ends. The CDR3 bases are TGTGCCAGCAGCTTAGTTCAGGCCAGACTGCAGTACTTC. This codes for CASSLVQARLQYF.

The chain employs TRBV9 and TRBJ2-3, with TRBD2 matching 9 bases. Germline V gives CDR1 SGDLS, CDR2 YYNGEE. The CDR3 consists of 17 residues. V lost 1 base to trimming and J lost 0 bases; unmatched junction nucleotides: 6. The CDR3 spells CASSVRSGGISTDTQYF. CDR3 nucleotide sequence: TGTGCCAGCAGCGTAAGGAGCGGGGGGATTAGCACAGATACGCAGTATTTT.

The CDR3 loop reads CASSFKASGANVLTF. The CDR3 DNA reads as TGTGCCAGCAGCTTTAAGGCCTCTGGGGCCAACGTCCTGACTTTC. This chain links TRBV11-2 with TRBJ2-6; D is unresolved. Trimming removed 3 bases from V and 0 bases from J, with 6 bases in between. The CDR3 runs to 15 residues. Germline CDR1 and CDR2: SGHAT and FQNNGV.

The chain carries TRBV5-4 and TRBJ2-2; D unclear. Trimming removed 2 bases from V and 1 base from J, with 6 bases in between. The CDR3 totals 14 residues. CDR1 is SGHNT, CDR2 YYREEE, per germline (reference sequence). The CDR3 region is CASSLKGNTGELFF. CDR3 in DNA: TGTGCCAGCAGCTTAAAGGGGAACACCGGGGAGCTGTTTTTT. The full variable domain, with the rest looked up from reference TRBV5-4 and TRBJ2-2, is ETGVTQSPTHLIKTRGQQVTLRCSSQSGHNTVSWYQQALGQGPQFIFQYYREEENGRGNFPPRFSGLQFPNYSSELNVNALELDDSALYLCASSLKGNTGELFFGEGSRLTVL.

V is TRBV7-2 and J is TRBJ2-7, with D possibly being TRBD1 or TRBD2 (5 bases each). V was cut by 4 bases and J by 7 bases, with 8 bases left in between. Germline V gene lookup returns CDR1 SGHTA and CDR2 FQGNSA. This CDR3 is 11 amino acids long. The CDR3 spells CASSSGPEQYF. DNA of the CDR3: TGTGCCAGCAGCTCGGGACCTGAGCAGTACTTC.

The chain joins TRBV5-1 to TRBJ1-1, with 9 bases lining up with TRBD1. Germline loops: CDR1 SGHRS, CDR2 YFSETQ. V lost 0 bases and J lost 7; bases outside the gene matches: 10. The CDR3 has 16 residues. CDR3 DNA: TGCGCCAGCAGCTTGGACAGGGGGCGCGTAGGAGTTGAAGCTTTCTTT. Translation: CASSLDRGRVGVEAFF.

The gene calls are TRBV5-6 and TRBJ1-6, with TRBD1 as a possible D gene (5 bases). The germline V gene encodes CDR1 SGHDT and CDR2 YYEEEE. The CDR3 totals 14 residues. V gave up 4 bases and J gave up 11 bases, with 16 bases separating them. The CDR3 nucleotides are TGTGCCAGCAGCCTGGGACCGGCTCAGGCACCCCTCCACTTT. Translating gives CASSLGPAQAPLHF.

V gene TRBV29-1 combines with J gene TRBJ1-1, with TRBD1 matching over 8 bases. The V and J ends lost 5 bases and 0 bases, in that order; junction bases with no gene match: 11. From germline, CDR1 is SQVTM and CDR2 ANQGSEA. CDR3 length equals 16 residues. CDR3 amino acids: CSVQPRNRGMNTEAFF. In nucleotides, the CDR3 is TGCAGCGTTCAACCTAGAAACAGGGGGATGAACACTGAAGCTTTCTTT.

This sequence joins TRBV4-2 and TRBJ2-7, with unresolved D. This CDR3 region has 14 residues. V dropped 1 base and J dropped 2 bases, with 9 bases sitting between them. Germline loops: CDR1 LGHNA, CDR2 YNFKEQ. The CDR3 DNA is TGTGCCAGCAGCCAAGCGCCAGAGACCTACGAGCAGTACTTC. Its protein product is CASSQAPETYEQYF.

The rearrangement uses TRBV10-3 and TRBJ2-5; D unresolved. Germline CDR1 ENHRY, CDR2 SYGVKD. Trimming removed 0 bases at V and 1 base at J, with 9 bases between. The CDR3 length is 15 residues. CDR3 DNA sequence: TGTGCCATCAGTGAGTCTGAGAGACCCCAAGAGACCCAGTACTTC. Translated, it gives CAISESERPQETQYF.

The chain recombines TRBV5-6 with TRBJ2-3; D remains ambiguous. Trimming took off 4 bases at V and 6 bases at J, with 12 bases between the two ends. Germline V gene sequence: CDR1 SGHDT, CDR2 YYEEEE. The CDR3 extends over 13 amino acids. CDR3 in DNA: TGTGCCAGCAGCCCGAGCCTCCCCGATACGCAGTATTTT. Protein sequence: CASSPSLPDTQYF.

The rearrangement joins TRBV12-3 or TRBV12-4 to TRBJ2-7, with a tentative D call TRBD1 (5 bases). Trimming cost V 5 bases and J 7 bases, with 21 bases left between them. This CDR3 is 15 amino acids long. The CDR3 is CASSRGHSRGGEQYF. In DNA, the CDR3 is TGTGCCAGCAGTCGTGGACATTCACGCGGCGGAGAGCAGTACTTC.

Here the CDR3 reads CASSFWTGGYSNQPQHF. The CDR3 coding sequence is TGTGCCAGCAGTTTCTGGACAGGGGGCTATAGCAATCAGCCCCAGCATTTT. V usage is TRBV12-3 or TRBV12-4 and J usage is TRBJ1-5; 11 bases match TRBD1. CDR3 length equals 17 residues. J gave up 0 bases and V 3 bases, and 4 bases lay outside the gene matches.

The chain is built from TRBV4-1 and TRBJ1-2; TRBD1 matches 8 bases. V gave up 3 bases and J gave up 3 bases; unmatched junction bases: 3. CDR3 length: 14 amino acids. Germline V lookup: CDR1 MGHRA, CDR2 YSYEKL. The CDR3 bases are TGCGCCAGCAGCCAGACAGGGGATTACTATGGCTACACCTTC. Its protein is CASSQTGDYYGYTF.

The genes are TRBV18 and TRBJ2-7, with D perhaps being TRBD1 or TRBD2 (5 bases each). Germline V gene lookup returns CDR1 KGHSH and CDR2 LQKENI. The V end was cut by 3 bases, the J end by 2 bases, with 11 bases between. This CDR3 has 14 amino acids. The CDR3 sequence: CASSPGTVTYEQYF. The CDR3 bases are TGTGCCAGCTCACCCGGGACGGTTACCTACGAGCAGTACTTC.

The chain combines TRBV20-1 with TRBJ2-3, with 7 bases aligning to TRBD1. This CDR3 has 15 residues. V trimming: 0 bases; J trimming: 2 bases; junction bases outside the gene matches: 5. Germline V CDR1 and CDR2: DFQATT, SNEGSKA (reference sequence). As DNA, the CDR3 is TGCAGTGCTAGAGATCCGGGACAGTACACAGATACGCAGTATTTT. It yields the protein CSARDPGQYTDTQYF.

CDR3: CASSGGTGVSYEQYF. The CDR3 nucleotides are TGTGCCAGCAGTGGGGGGACAGGGGTCTCCTACGAGCAGTACTTC. The V call is TRBV6-2 or TRBV6-3, the J call TRBJ2-7; 10 bases match TRBD1. This CDR3 spans 15 amino acids. CDR1 is MNHEY and CDR2 is SVGEGT in the germline V gene. V dropped 5 bases and J dropped 0; count of bases not matched to a gene: 4.

The genes are TRBV7-9 and TRBJ1-6; D gene uncertain. The V end lost 6 bases, the J end lost 10 bases, and 13 bases lay between the germline ends. The V gene's germline CDR1 is SEHNR and CDR2 FQNEAQ (reference sequence). CDR3 length equals 13 residues. The DNA of the CDR3 is TGTGCCAGCAGAGGAACGGCTGGATCACCCCTCCACTTT. This sequence encodes CASRGTAGSPLHF. The full variable domain, completed using reference TRBV7-9 and TRBJ1-6, is DTGVSQNPRHKITKRGQNVTFRCDPISEHNRLYWYRQTLGQGPEFLTYFQNEAQLEKSRLLSDRFSAERPKGSFSTLEIQRTEQGDSAMYLCASRGTAGSPLHFGNGTRLTVT.

V gene TRBV2 combines with J gene TRBJ2-5; the match to TRBD2 covers 8 bases. Per the germline V gene, CDR1 is SNHLY and CDR2 is FYNNEI. The CDR3 runs to 13 residues. J was trimmed by 5 bases and V by 6 bases; bases with no gene match: 5. CDR3 sequence reads: CASRAGAKETQYF. The CDR3 region has the DNA TGTGCCAGCAGAGCGGGGGCCAAGGAGACCCAGTACTTC.

This clonotype was observed a single time. This chain joins TRBV2 and TRBJ2-5, with TRBD2 identical over 11 bases. V trimming: 4 bases; J trimming: 2 bases; junction bases outside the gene matches: 6. The germline V gene has CDR1 SNHLY and CDR2 FYNNEI. The CDR3 sequence is 16 residues long. The CDR3 is CASSAMGTSGQETQYF. CDR3 DNA sequence: TGTGCCAGCAGTGCGATGGGGACTAGCGGACAAGAGACCCAGTACTTC.

The chain combines TRBV7-9 with TRBJ1-2; 9 bases are shared with TRBD1. The germline V gene has CDR1 SEHNR and CDR2 FQNEAQ (reference sequence). After removal of 6 bases from V and 7 bases from J, the junction contained 9 bases not matched to a gene. The CDR3 length is 14 residues. CDR3 DNA: TGTGCCAGCAGACCCGGGACAGGGAAAAGTGGCTACACCTTC. Its protein product is CASRPGTGKSGYTF. Complete variable domain (other parts from reference TRBV7-9 and TRBJ1-2): DTGVSQNPRHKITKRGQNVTFRCDPISEHNRLYWYRQTLGQGPEFLTYFQNEAQLEKSRLLSDRFSAERPKGSFSTLEIQRTEQGDSAMYLCASRPGTGKSGYTFGSGTRLTVV.

The chain recombines TRBV30 with TRBJ2-7; D possibly corresponds to TRBD2 (6 bases). Trimming took off 0 bases at V and 7 bases at J, with 10 bases between the two ends. The CDR3 totals 12 residues. Germline V gene lookup returns CDR1 GTSNPN and CDR2 SVGIG (reference sequence). The CDR3 nucleotides are TGTGCCTGGAGTGTATTACGGGGGGAGCAGTACTTC. Amino acid sequence: CAWSVLRGEQYF.

The chain joins TRBV5-1 to TRBJ1-2; TRBD1 matches at 12 bases. This CDR3 spans 14 amino acids. V lost 4 bases and J lost 7; bases outside the gene matches: 5. Germline CDR1 reads SGHRS; CDR2 reads YFSETQ. The CDR3 loop reads CASSERDRGLGYTF. The CDR3 DNA reads as TGCGCCAGCAGCGAAAGGGACAGGGGGCTTGGCTACACCTTC. Drawing the rest from reference TRBV5-1 and TRBJ1-2, the complete variable domain is KAGVTQTPRYLIKTRGQQVTLSCSPISGHRSVSWYQQTPGQGLQFLFEYFSETQRNKGNFPGRFSGRQFSNSRSEMNVSTLELGDSALYLCASSERDRGLGYTFGSGTRLTVV.